Listed here are 27 T cell receptor beta chains from one sample, sequenced in a study of neurological immune-mediated disorders. TCRdb passed the 5' RACE reads through MiXCR, listing each CDR3 protein once. Among about 59,000 distinct CDR3 sequences listed, more than 9.5% were seen once. Sequencing input: PBMCs. Source of these receptors: a woman between 55 and 75 years old with HTLV-1-associated myelopathy (HAM/TSP).

Points on this clonotype: This sequence may be a read error, since a much larger clone differs from it by one base. The V call is TRBV20-1, the J call TRBJ2-7; D is possibly TRBD2 (6 bases). The CDR3 extends over 15 amino acids. Germline V gene lookup returns CDR1 DFQATT and CDR2 SNEGSKA (reference sequence). Trimming took 4 bases from V and 0 from J, leaving 16 bases between them. The CDR3 sequence is CSATYKGRSSYEQYF. CDR3 DNA: TGCAGTGCTACCTATAAAGGGAGGAGCTCCTACGAGCAGTACTTC.

This clonotype was seen ten or more times. This chain connects TRBV18 to TRBJ2-7; 9 bases map to TRBD1. V trimming: 2 bases; J trimming: 4 bases; junction bases outside the gene matches: 9. Germline CDR1 KGHSH, CDR2 LQKENI. This CDR3 has 16 residues. CDR3 protein: CASSPVPGQGRYEQYF. The CDR3, as DNA: TGTGCCAGCTCACCAGTTCCCGGACAGGGGCGGTACGAGCAGTACTTC.

This clonotype has ten or more counts. The gene calls are TRBV6-5 and TRBJ1-2; tentatively, D is TRBD1 (5 bases). CDR1 is MNHEY and CDR2 is SVGAGI in the germline V gene. This CDR3 spans 13 amino acids. Trimming left V 4 bases short and J 10 bases short, with 16 bases between. CDR3 sequence (DNA): TGTGCCAGCAGTTCGGACATGTGGCAGGACTACACCTTC. Its protein is CASSSDMWQDYTF.

V is TRBV2 and J is TRBJ2-1; no firm D call. This CDR3 comprises 13 residues. CDR1 and CDR2 from the germline V gene are SNHLY and FYNNEI. Deletions cut 6 bases from V and 2 bases from J, with 8 bases between. CDR3 protein: CASRGDTYNEQFF. The CDR3 nucleotides are TGTGCCAGCAGGGGTGACACCTACAATGAGCAGTTCTTC.

This clonotype was seen repeatedly, ten times or more. The rearrangement joins TRBV20-1 to TRBJ1-3; TRBD1 agrees at 7 bases. This CDR3 has 15 residues. V was clipped by 2 bases and J by 3 bases; unmatched bases: 7. Germline values: CDR1 DFQATT, CDR2 SNEGSKA (reference sequence). The CDR3 DNA follows: TGCAGTGCTAGACAACGGACAGGCGGTGGAAACACCATATATTTT. This codes for CSARQRTGGGNTIYF.

This clonotype was counted ten times or more. V is TRBV24-1 and J is TRBJ2-1; 8 positions match TRBD2. CDR1 and CDR2 from the germline V gene are KGHDR and SFDVKD. The CDR3 runs to 16 residues. The V segment lost 0 bases and the J segment 6 bases; nucleotides outside the gene matches: 6. In DNA, the CDR3 is TGTGCCACCAGTGATTTGGGCAGCGGGAGTCTCAATGAGCAGTTCTTC. This gives the protein CATSDLGSGSLNEQFF.

This clonotype has a count of ten or more. The gene calls are TRBV25-1 and TRBJ2-2, with 9 bases lining up with TRBD1. Germline V gives CDR1 MGHDK, CDR2 SYGVNS. V trimming: 5 bases; J trimming: 2 bases; junction bases outside the gene matches: 3. This CDR3 has 15 amino acids. In DNA, the CDR3 is TGTGCCAGCAGTCTGGACAGGGGAAACACCGGGGAGCTGTTTTTT. Its translation is CASSLDRGNTGELFF.

This clonotype was counted many times. The chain is built from TRBV5-1 and TRBJ2-7; TRBD1 is a possible D gene (6 bases). V lost 1 base and J lost 3, with 14 bases in between. Germline V gives CDR1 SGHRS, CDR2 YFSETQ. The CDR3 covers 15 residues. The CDR3 DNA is TGCGCCAGCAGCTTGTGGTCAGGGGTGGGCTACGAGCAGTACTTC. Translated: CASSLWSGVGYEQYF.

The chain recombines TRBV28 with TRBJ1-3, with unresolved D. Trimming pared 7 bases from V and 0 bases from J, leaving 1 base between. Looked up from germline, CDR1 is MDHEN and CDR2 is SYDVKM. This CDR3 comprises 11 residues. DNA for the CDR3: TGTGCCAGCATCTCTGGAAACACCATATATTTT. Protein: CASISGNTIYF. Full variable domain (rest looked up from reference TRBV28 and TRBJ1-3): DVKVTQSSRYLVKRTGEKVFLECVQDMDHENMFWYRQDPGLGLRLIYFSYDVKMKEKGDIPEGYSVSREKKERFSLILESASTNQTSMYLCASISGNTIYFGEGSWLTVV.

This clonotype was counted many times. The V call is TRBV7-2, the J call TRBJ1-5; D might be TRBD1 (6 bases). This CDR3 contains 15 residues. Germline CDR1 and CDR2: SGHTA and FQGNSA. With 5 bases removed from V and 5 bases from J, the gap between germline ends came to 16 bases. CDR3 sequence: CASSPHGGVYQPQHF. CDR3 DNA: TGTGCCAGCAGCCCCCACGGGGGCGTCTATCAGCCCCAGCATTTT.

This clonotype occurred a few times. The rearrangement links TRBV5-1 to TRBJ2-7, with 7 positions matching TRBD1. This CDR3 is 13 amino acids long. Per germline, CDR1 SGHRS and CDR2 YFSETQ. The junction had 3 bases not matched to a gene; V was cut back by 3 bases and J by 3 bases. The CDR3 DNA reads as TGCGCCAGCAGCTACGGGGACAGCTACGAGCAGTACTTC. Translation: CASSYGDSYEQYF.

This clonotype came up many times. The V gene is TRBV5-5, the J gene TRBJ2-7; a weak D match, TRBD1 (5 bases). V shed 5 bases and J shed 1 base, with 13 bases lying between them. CDR1 SGHKS and CDR2 YYEKEE come from the germline V gene (reference sequence). This CDR3 has 14 amino acids. The CDR3 nucleotides are TGTGCCAGCAGGGAAGGGGTGGGGTCCTACGAGCAGTACTTC. Protein product: CASREGVGSYEQYF.

This clonotype was counted many times. The V call is TRBV5-5, the J call TRBJ1-2, with D perhaps matching TRBD1 (6 bases). Germline V gene sequence: CDR1 SGHKS, CDR2 YYEKEE (reference sequence). V shed 0 bases and J shed 6 bases, with 12 bases lying between them. CDR3 length: 14 residues. The CDR3 reads CASSLGRGFDGYTF. The CDR3 DNA is TGTGCCAGCAGCTTGGGCAGGGGATTTGATGGCTACACCTTC. Full variable domain (outside the CDR3, taken from reference TRBV5-5 and TRBJ1-2): DAGVTQSPTHLIKTRGQQVTLRCSPISGHKSVSWYQQVLGQGPQFIFQYYEKEERGRGNFPDRFSARQFPNYSSELNVNALLLGDSALYLCASSLGRGFDGYTFGSGTRLTVV.

Ten or more counts support this clonotype. The CDR3 reads CASSLFPGLSLYNEQFF. CDR3 sequence (DNA): TGTGCCAGCAGTTTATTTCCGGGACTATCCTTATACAATGAGCAGTTCTTC. This sequence joins TRBV27 and TRBJ2-1; TRBD2 matches 7 bases. The V and J ends lost 1 base and 4 bases, in that order; junction bases with no gene match: 10. Germline V gives CDR1 MNHEY, CDR2 SMNVEV (reference sequence). The CDR3 runs 17 residues.

This clonotype was seen at least ten times. This chain uses TRBV28 with TRBJ2-1; the D gene is possibly TRBD2 (6 bases). The CDR3 extends over 15 amino acids. Germline CDR1 and CDR2: MDHEN and SYDVKM. V dropped 6 bases and J dropped 3 bases, with 15 bases sitting between them. CDR3 region: CASREGGAYYNEQFF. In nucleotides, the CDR3 is TGTGCCAGCAGGGAGGGAGGTGCGTACTACAATGAGCAGTTCTTC.

CDR3 sequence reads: CASSDGLAGGYNEQFF. Here the CDR3 DNA reads TGCGCCAGCAGTGACGGGCTAGCGGGAGGATACAATGAGCAGTTCTTC. This chain links TRBV10-1 with TRBJ2-1; 11 nucleotides match TRBD2. The CDR3 length is 16 residues. The V gene's germline CDR1 is WNHNN and CDR2 SYGVQD (reference sequence). Trimming took 3 bases from V and 4 from J; bases not matched to a gene: 5.

This clonotype was seen ten or more times. V and J are TRBV5-1 and TRBJ2-7, with D possibly TRBD1 on 6 matching bases. Trimming took 7 bases from V and 0 from J, leaving 11 bases between them. The CDR3 consists of 13 residues. Looked up from germline, CDR1 is SGHRS and CDR2 is YFSETQ. Here the CDR3 reads CASGRDNSYEQYF. The CDR3 DNA is TGCGCCAGCGGCCGGGACAACTCCTACGAGCAGTACTTC.

As concerns this clonotype: An end of the junction does not agree with germline; a read error may underlie this. The V gene is TRBV3-1, the J gene TRBJ2-5; the D gene is possibly TRBD1 (6 bases). Germline CDR1 LGHDT, CDR2 YNNKEL (reference sequence). The CDR3 loop spans 14 amino acids. Written as DNA, the CDR3 is TGTGCCAGCAGCCAAGCGGACCCAGGGGAGAACCAGTACTTC. It codes for CASSQADPGENQYF.

In its sample, this clonotype was seen many times. This may arise from a read error, as a much more abundant clone is one base away. It is unclear where the CDR3 begins or ends on the DNA, so no DNA is shown, and the CDR3 is as TCRdb lists it. The chain combines TRBV7-3 with TRBJ1-1; the D call TRBD1 from the table was never checked on the DNA. The CDR3 contains 15 residues when both ends are counted. Germline V lookup: CDR1 SGHTA, CDR2 FQGTGA. Here the CDR3 reads CASSVGGGANTEGFF.

This clonotype was observed many times. V is TRBV5-6 and J is TRBJ2-1; TRBD2 matches 8 bases. V lost 1 base and J lost 8; bases outside the gene matches: 8. Germline loops: CDR1 SGHDT, CDR2 YYEEEE. This CDR3 spans 15 amino acids. The CDR3 sequence: CASSLTGGPSDEQFF. CDR3 bases: TGTGCCAGCAGCTTGACGGGAGGGCCTTCGGATGAGCAGTTCTTC.

This clonotype was picked up many times. The genes are TRBV20-1 and TRBJ1-1; D is unclear. The V and J ends lost 3 bases and 1 base respectively, with 6 bases between them. The V gene's germline CDR1 is DFQATT and CDR2 SNEGSKA (reference sequence). The CDR3 is 12 residues long. The CDR3 DNA follows: TGCAGTGCTAGGAATCCGAACACTGAAGCTTTCTTT. Translation: CSARNPNTEAFF.

This clonotype ranks as medium-sized. The chain is built from TRBV7-6 and TRBJ2-2, with 11 positions matching TRBD2. The CDR3 length is 17 residues. In germline, CDR1 is SGHVS, CDR2 FNYEAQ. Losses at the gene ends were 5 bases for V and 2 bases for J; bases not matched to a gene: 7. The CDR3 here is CASSALAGGGNTGELFF. CDR3 bases: TGTGCCAGCAGCGCCTTAGCGGGAGGGGGAAACACCGGGGAGCTGTTTTTT.

This clonotype was seen ten or more times. The V gene is TRBV7-2, the J gene TRBJ1-2; D is unclear. V shed 5 bases and J shed 6 bases, with 16 bases lying between them. Germline-derived CDR1 and CDR2 are SGHTA and FQGNSA. CDR3 length equals 14 residues. The CDR3 nucleotides are TGTGCCAGCAGCCCCACGGCCGGGGATCATGGCTACACCTTC. Protein product: CASSPTAGDHGYTF.

This clonotype was seen ten or more times. The J gene is TRBJ2-2, the V gene TRBV5-1, with D possibly being TRBD1 or TRBD2 (5 bases each). CDR1 is SGHRS, CDR2 YFSETQ, per germline. The CDR3 is made up of 16 amino acids. Trimming removed 3 bases from V and 4 bases from J, with 16 bases in between. Here the CDR3 DNA reads TGCGCCAGCAGCTATTCCGGGACCACCGCCACCGGGGAGCTGTTTTTT. Translation: CASSYSGTTATGELFF. Based on the CDR3 plus reference TRBV5-1 and TRBJ2-2, the full variable domain is KAGVTQTPRYLIKTRGQQVTLSCSPISGHRSVSWYQQTPGQGLQFLFEYFSETQRNKGNFPGRFSGRQFSNSRSEMNVSTLELGDSALYLCASSYSGTTATGELFFGEGSRLTVL.

This clonotype was counted ten times or more. The chain recombines TRBV28 with TRBJ2-5, with 9 bases fitting TRBD2. The CDR3 loop spans 17 amino acids. Per germline, CDR1 MDHEN and CDR2 SYDVKM. Losses at the gene ends were 2 bases for V and 6 bases for J; bases not matched to a gene: 13. The CDR3 region has the DNA TGTGCCAGCAGTTTAGGGACTAGCCACCTGGGGAAAAAGACCCAGTACTTC. Protein: CASSLGTSHLGKKTQYF.

This clonotype was counted at least ten times. The chain links TRBV12-3 or TRBV12-4 to TRBJ1-5; TRBD1 aligns across 9 bases. After removal of 6 bases from V and 7 bases from J, the junction contained 7 bases not matched to a gene. CDR3 length: 14 amino acids. CDR3 region: CASRPGQGVQPQHF. The CDR3, as DNA: TGTGCCAGCAGACCGGGACAGGGTGTCCAGCCCCAGCATTTT.

This clonotype has at least ten counts. The chain couples TRBV29-1 to TRBJ2-5; D call uncertain. This CDR3 has 12 amino acids. CDR1 is SQVTM, CDR2 ANQGSEA, per germline. V was clipped by 6 bases and J by 1 base, with 9 bases between them. CDR3 DNA: TGCAGCGTCCGGAAAACCCAAGAGACCCAGTACTTC. It codes for CSVRKTQETQYF. The whole variable domain, filled in from reference TRBV29-1 and TRBJ2-5, reads SAVISQKPSRDICQRGTSLTIQCQVDSQVTMMFWYRQQPGQSLTLIATANQGSEATYESGFVIDKFPISRPNLTFSTLTVSNMSPEDSSIYLCSVRKTQETQYFGPGTRLLVL.